Here is one T cell receptor beta chain with its context. What it binds is unknown. The data belong to a study of cytomegalovirus exposure and HLA in healthy donors. Study context: Earlier work reported 95 million to 130 million unique TCR beta sequences from 180 million or so T cells. As released early, the data held 65 million to 90 million unique TCRs from HLA-typed donors.

The PCR contained 60 Vbeta and 13 Jbeta primers. The table came from immunoSEQ multiplex PCR; TCRdb's copy has only in-frame clones and leaves some out. Here the sample spans 150,000 to 200,000 clones, around 78% being singletons. Study outcomes and limitations: TCR beta sequences reportedly predicted most subjects' HLA-A and HLA-B alleles accurately.

The V and J ends lost 3 bases and 8 bases respectively, with 19 bases between them. The CDR3 consists of 15 residues. Germline assignment: CDR1 MDHEN and CDR2 SYDVKM. The material sequenced was PBMCs. V and J are TRBV28 and TRBJ1-2; TRBD1 is a possible D gene (6 bases). The sequence came from a woman aged 25 to 39 in good health and CMV-seropositive. CDR3 loop: CASSLAGAGFDGYTF. CDR3 nucleotide sequence: TGTGCCAGCAGTTTGGCAGGGGCAGGGTTCGACGGCTACACCTTC.